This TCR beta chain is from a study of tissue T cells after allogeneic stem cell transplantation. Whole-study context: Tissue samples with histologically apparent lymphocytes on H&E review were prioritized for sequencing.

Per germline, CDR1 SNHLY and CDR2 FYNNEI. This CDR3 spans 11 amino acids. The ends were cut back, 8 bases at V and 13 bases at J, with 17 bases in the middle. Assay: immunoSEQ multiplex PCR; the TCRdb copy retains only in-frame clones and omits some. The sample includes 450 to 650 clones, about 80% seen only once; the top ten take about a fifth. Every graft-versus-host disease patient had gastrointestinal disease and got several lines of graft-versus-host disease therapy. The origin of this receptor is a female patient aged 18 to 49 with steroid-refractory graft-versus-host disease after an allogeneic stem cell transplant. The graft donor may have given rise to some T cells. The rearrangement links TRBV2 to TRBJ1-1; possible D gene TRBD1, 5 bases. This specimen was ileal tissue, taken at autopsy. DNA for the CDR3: TGTGCCAGCTTATTCCGGGACGGGGTTTTCTTT. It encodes CASLFRDGVFF.